A single sample is the source of the 14 T cell receptor beta chains below, sequenced in a study of CD8+ T cells in alopecia areata. Sequencing relied on a cDNA template that was reverse transcribed from extracted RNA. The table came from immunoSEQ multiplex PCR; TCRdb's copy has only in-frame clones and leaves some out. The sample yields tens of thousands of clones, roughly 80% seen once. The sample comprised NKG2D-low CD8+ T cells sorted from blood. The source of these receptors is a human donor with alopecia areata.

A few counts support this clone. The CDR3: CASSPPLAGRTDTQYF. For the CDR3, the DNA is TGTGCCAGCAGCCCACCACTAGCGGGACGCACAGATACGCAGTATTTT. The chain has TRBV7-2 and TRBJ2-3, with 10 nucleotides matching TRBD2. This CDR3 is built from 16 residues. Germline trimming cut 5 bases from V and 1 base from J; bases unmatched to any gene: 6. CDR1 and CDR2 (germline): SGHTA, FQGNSA.

This clone was seen a few times. V is TRBV7-2 and J is TRBJ2-7; D is perhaps TRBD2 (5 bases). The germline V and J ends were trimmed by 2 bases and 6 bases, with 17 bases remaining between them. Germline lookup yields CDR1 SGHTA and CDR2 FQGNSA. This CDR3 contains 15 residues. The CDR3: CASSLITSSVGEQYF. The CDR3, as DNA: TGTGCCAGCAGCTTAATTACTAGTTCGGTTGGCGAGCAGTACTTC. Full variable domain (missing parts from reference TRBV7-2 and TRBJ2-7): GAGVSQSPSNKVTEKGKDVELRCDPISGHTALYWYRQSLGQGLEFLIYFQGNSAPDKSGLPSDRFSAERTGGSVSTLTIQRTQQEDSAVYLCASSLITSSVGEQYFGPGTRLTVT.

The chain combines TRBV28 with TRBJ2-7, with D tentatively TRBD1 (6 bases). The CDR3 consists of 14 residues. The germline V and J ends were trimmed by 2 bases and 3 bases, with 11 bases remaining between them. The germline V gene encodes CDR1 MDHEN and CDR2 SYDVKM. CDR3 DNA sequence: TGTGCCAGCAGTTTAGTTCGACAGGACTACGAGCAGTACTTC. It translates to CASSLVRQDYEQYF.

The gene calls are TRBV29-1 and TRBJ2-3, with TRBD2 identical over 8 bases. V shed 2 bases and J 4 bases; nucleotides not matched to a gene: 8. The CDR3 is 15 residues long. CDR1 is SQVTM and CDR2 is ANQGSEA in the germline V gene. DNA of the CDR3: TGCAGCGTTGAACGAGGAAGCGGGGGATCAGATACGCAGTATTTT. Translated, it gives CSVERGSGGSDTQYF.

The gene calls are TRBV6-4 and TRBJ2-1; TRBD1 matches at 11 bases. The germline V gene has CDR1 MRHNA and CDR2 SNTAGT. This CDR3 spans 16 amino acids. V lost 0 bases to trimming and J lost 6 bases; unmatched junction nucleotides: 4. Here the CDR3 reads CASSDSMGQGGNEQFF. The CDR3 DNA sequence: TGTGCCAGCAGTGACTCTATGGGACAGGGGGGCAATGAGCAGTTCTTC.

The V call is TRBV28, the J call TRBJ2-7, with 8 nucleotides matching TRBD1. Germline V gene data show CDR1 as MDHEN and CDR2 as SYDVKM. This CDR3 is built from 14 residues. J lost 3 bases, V lost 4 bases, and 5 bases had no gene match. CDR3 sequence: CASSSGTGIYEQYF. The DNA of the CDR3 is TGTGCCAGCAGTTCCGGGACAGGTATCTACGAGCAGTACTTC.

The chain links TRBV14 to TRBJ2-1, with a tentative D call TRBD1 (6 bases). V lost 0 bases, J lost 2 bases, and 11 bases lay in between. The CDR3 length is 16 residues. From germline, CDR1 is SGHDN and CDR2 FVKESK. CDR3 sequence reads: CASSQEWRTAYNEQFF. CDR3 DNA: TGTGCCAGCAGCCAAGAATGGAGGACAGCCTACAATGAGCAGTTCTTC.

V is TRBV2 and J is TRBJ2-5, with TRBD1 matching 7 bases. Germline lookup yields CDR1 SNHLY and CDR2 FYNNEI. Unmatched junction bases numbered 10, after V lost 6 bases and J lost 3 bases. This CDR3 spans 15 amino acids. CDR3 in DNA: TGTGCCAGCAGAGACCTGAAGGGACAGAAAGAGACCCAGTACTTC. Translated, it gives CASRDLKGQKETQYF.

V and J are TRBV6-6 and TRBJ2-5; D unclear. The germline V gene has CDR1 MNHNY and CDR2 SVGAGI (reference sequence). This CDR3 is 14 amino acids long. The V and J ends lost 2 bases and 7 bases respectively, with 14 bases between them. The CDR3 loop reads CASSYSLLGGTQYF. The CDR3 DNA sequence: TGTGCCAGCAGTTACAGCCTACTTGGCGGGACCCAGTACTTC.

This sequence joins TRBV7-9 and TRBJ2-7; D ambiguous. V lost 5 bases, J lost 7 bases, and 21 bases lay in between. From germline, CDR1 is SEHNR and CDR2 FQNEAQ (reference sequence). The CDR3 contains 15 residues. CDR3 protein: CASSLDTGFLGEQYF. DNA for the CDR3: TGTGCCAGCAGCCTTGATACTGGTTTTTTGGGGGAGCAGTACTTC.

The rearrangement links TRBV6-1 to TRBJ2-5; tentative D call: TRBD1 (6 bases). V was clipped by 3 bases and J by 5 bases, with 13 bases between them. Per the germline V gene, CDR1 is MNHNS and CDR2 is SASEGT. The CDR3 loop spans 14 amino acids. The CDR3 nucleotides are TGTGCCAGCAGTGATAGGGACACCTGGGAGACCCAGTACTTC. This translates into CASSDRDTWETQYF.

The chain links TRBV29-1 to TRBJ2-3; no reliable D call. The ends were cut back, 6 bases at V and 0 bases at J, with 4 bases in the middle. Germline lookup yields CDR1 SQVTM and CDR2 ANQGSEA. This CDR3 comprises 11 residues. CDR3 residues: CSVLSTDTQYF. In DNA form, the CDR3 reads TGCAGCGTGTTGAGCACAGATACGCAGTATTTT.

This clone was observed once. The chain is built from TRBV29-1 and TRBJ2-1; no definite D call. This CDR3 is 10 amino acids long. V was shortened by 4 bases and J by 9 bases, with 7 bases between the two germline ends. Germline CDR1 SQVTM, CDR2 ANQGSEA. CDR3 region: CSVAAVEQFF. CDR3 nucleotide sequence: TGCAGCGTTGCGGCTGTTGAGCAGTTCTTC.

The chain uses TRBV10-3 and TRBJ2-7, with 8 nucleotides matching TRBD1. From germline, CDR1 is ENHRY and CDR2 SYGVKD. V shed 6 bases, J shed 0 bases, and the junction held 4 bases outside the gene matches. The CDR3 extends over 14 amino acids. CDR3 sequence reads: CAIREGTGSYEQYF. The DNA for the CDR3 is TGTGCCATCAGAGAAGGGACAGGCTCCTACGAGCAGTACTTC.